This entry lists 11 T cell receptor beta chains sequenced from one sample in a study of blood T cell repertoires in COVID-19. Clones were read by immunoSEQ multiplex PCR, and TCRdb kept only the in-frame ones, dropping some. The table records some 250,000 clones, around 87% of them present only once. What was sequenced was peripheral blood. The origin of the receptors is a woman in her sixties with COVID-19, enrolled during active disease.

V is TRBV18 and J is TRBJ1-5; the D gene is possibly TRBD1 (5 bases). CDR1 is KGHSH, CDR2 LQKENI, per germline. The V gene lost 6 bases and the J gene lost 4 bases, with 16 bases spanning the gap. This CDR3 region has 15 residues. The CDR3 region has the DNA TGTGCCAGCTCTCCCCAGGGAACCGAGAATCAGCCCCAGCATTTT. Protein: CASSPQGTENQPQHF.

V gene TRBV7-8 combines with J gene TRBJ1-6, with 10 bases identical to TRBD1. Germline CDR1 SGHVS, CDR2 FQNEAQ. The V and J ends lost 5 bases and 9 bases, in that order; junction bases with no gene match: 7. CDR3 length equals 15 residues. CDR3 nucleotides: TGTGCCAGCAGCCCAAGCCGGGACAGGGGTTCACCCCTCCACTTT. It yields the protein CASSPSRDRGSPLHF.

CDR3 sequence (DNA): TGTGCCAGCAGTCCCCGGGATCCCCGCGGCAATGAGCAGTTCTTC. Its protein is CASSPRDPRGNEQFF. V usage is TRBV6-5 and J usage is TRBJ2-1; possible D gene TRBD2, 5 bases. Germline values: CDR1 MNHEY, CDR2 SVGAGI. Trimming cost V 5 bases and J 6 bases, with 17 bases left between them. This CDR3 contains 15 residues.

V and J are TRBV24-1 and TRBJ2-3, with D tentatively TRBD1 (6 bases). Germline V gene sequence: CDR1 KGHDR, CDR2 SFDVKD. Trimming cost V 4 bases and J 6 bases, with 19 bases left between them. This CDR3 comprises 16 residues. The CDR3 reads CATSDPGTLMRDTQYF. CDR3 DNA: TGTGCCACCAGTGACCCAGGGACACTTATGCGGGATACGCAGTATTTT.

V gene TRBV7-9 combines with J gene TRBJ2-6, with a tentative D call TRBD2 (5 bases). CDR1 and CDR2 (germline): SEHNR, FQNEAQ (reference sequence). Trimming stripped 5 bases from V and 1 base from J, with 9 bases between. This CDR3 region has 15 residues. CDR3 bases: TGTGCCAGCAGCCCATTAGCGTCTGGGGCCAACGTCCTGACTTTC. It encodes CASSPLASGANVLTF.

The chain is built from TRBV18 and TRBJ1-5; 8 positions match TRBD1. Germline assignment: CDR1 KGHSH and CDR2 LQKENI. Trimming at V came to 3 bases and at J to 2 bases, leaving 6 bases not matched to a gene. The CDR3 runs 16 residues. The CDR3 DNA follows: TGTGCCAGCTCACCCACAGGGGGAATTGGCAATCAGCCCCAGCATTTT. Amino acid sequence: CASSPTGGIGNQPQHF. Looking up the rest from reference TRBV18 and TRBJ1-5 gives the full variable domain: NAGVMQNPRHLVRRRGQEARLRCSPMKGHSHVYWYRQLPEEGLKFMVYLQKENIIDESGMPKERFSAEFPKEGPSILRIQQVVRGDSAAYFCASSPTGGIGNQPQHFGDGTRLSIL.

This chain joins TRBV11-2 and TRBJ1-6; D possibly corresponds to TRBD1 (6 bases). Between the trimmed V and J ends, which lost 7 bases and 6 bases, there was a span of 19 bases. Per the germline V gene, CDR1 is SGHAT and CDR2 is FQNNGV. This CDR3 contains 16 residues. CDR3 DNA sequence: TGTGCCAGCATTTTAGGGGGGGGACTGATTAATTCACCCCTCCACTTT. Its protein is CASILGGGLINSPLHF.

The CDR3 sequence is CASSLVNSWEQFF. For the CDR3, the DNA is TGTGCCAGCAGCTTGGTAAACTCCTGGGAGCAGTTCTTC. The chain has TRBV5-4 and TRBJ2-1, with D unclear. CDR3 length: 13 residues. Germline-derived CDR1 and CDR2 are SGHNT and YYREEE (reference sequence). Between the trimmed V and J ends, which lost 0 bases and 10 bases, there was a span of 11 bases.

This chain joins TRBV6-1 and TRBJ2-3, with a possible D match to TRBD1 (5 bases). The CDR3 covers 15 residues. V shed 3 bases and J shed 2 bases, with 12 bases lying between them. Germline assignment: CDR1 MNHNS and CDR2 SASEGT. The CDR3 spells CASSDRALFTDTQYF. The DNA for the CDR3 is TGTGCCAGCAGTGACAGGGCCCTCTTCACAGATACGCAGTATTTT.

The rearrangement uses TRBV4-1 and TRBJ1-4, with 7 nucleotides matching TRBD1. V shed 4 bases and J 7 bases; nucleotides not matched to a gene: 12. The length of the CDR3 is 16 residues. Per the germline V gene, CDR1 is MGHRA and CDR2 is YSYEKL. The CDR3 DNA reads TGCGCCAGCAGCCCCCTGTCCGGAGGGGGCGTTGAAAAACTGTTTTTT. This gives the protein CASSPLSGGGVEKLFF.

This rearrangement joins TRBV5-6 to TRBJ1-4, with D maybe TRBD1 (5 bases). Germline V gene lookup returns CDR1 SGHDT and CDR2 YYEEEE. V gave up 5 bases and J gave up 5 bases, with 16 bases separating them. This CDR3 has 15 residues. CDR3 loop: CASSMISSGNEKLFF. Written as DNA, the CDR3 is TGTGCCAGCAGTATGATATCGTCAGGGAATGAAAAACTGTTTTTT.